This T cell receptor (beta chain) emerged from a study of cytomegalovirus exposure and HLA in healthy donors. The CDR3 totals 14 residues. Germline values: CDR1 SGHTA, CDR2 FQGNSA. V shed 5 bases and J 4 bases; nucleotides not matched to a gene: 6. It was with 60 Vbeta and 13 Jbeta primers that the PCR ran. Repertoires were generated with immunoSEQ multiplex PCR, while TCRdb's copy carries only in-frame clones and drops some. The sample shows some 190,000 clones, approximately 73% of them seen only once. The rearrangement uses TRBV7-2 and TRBJ2-5; TRBD1 agrees at 8 bases. Sequencing used PBMCs. The receptor was isolated from a woman in her 30s in good health and CMV-seropositive. Written as DNA, the CDR3 is TGTGCCAGCAGCGACACAGGGGGTCGAGAGACCCAGTACTTC. This codes for CASSDTGGRETQYF.